A single sample gave rise to the 14 T cell receptor beta chains below, sequenced in a study of blood T cell repertoires in COVID-19. Method: immunoSEQ multiplex PCR; TCRdb's copy keeps in-frame clones and lacks some. The data contain 100,000 to 150,000 clones, around 81% of them singletons. Sample: peripheral blood. These receptors were collected from a woman aged 55-70 years with active or convalescent COVID-19.

The chain has TRBV7-7 and TRBJ2-1, with 8 bases lining up with TRBD2. V lost 5 bases and J lost 4; bases outside the gene matches: 4. The germline CDR1 and CDR2 sequences are SSHAT and FNYEAQ (reference sequence). This CDR3 is built from 14 residues. The CDR3 region is CASSTGLGYNEQFF. The CDR3 DNA is TGTGCCAGCAGCACGGGACTAGGGTACAATGAGCAGTTCTTC.

The rearrangement links TRBV4-1 to TRBJ1-5; D ambiguous. Germline lookup yields CDR1 MGHRA and CDR2 YSYEKL. Trimming shortened V by 7 bases and J by 2 bases, and 18 bases separated the two germline ends. The CDR3 spans 16 residues. Here the CDR3 DNA reads TGCGCCAGCACCCCGGCAGCGGCCGTGGGCAATCAGCCCCAGCATTTT. Translated: CASTPAAAVGNQPQHF.

The CDR3: CATSSLMSYGYTF. The CDR3 region has the DNA TGTGCCACCAGCAGCCTCATGAGCTATGGCTACACCTTC. J is TRBJ1-2 and V is TRBV15; D is unclear. The V gene lost 3 bases and the J gene lost 4 bases, with 9 bases spanning the gap. The CDR3 contains 13 residues. Germline V gives CDR1 LNHNV, CDR2 YYDKDF (reference sequence).

This chain links TRBV4-3 with TRBJ2-7; possibly TRBD2 for D (6 bases). There are 16 residues in the CDR3. Germline V gene sequence: CDR1 LGHNA, CDR2 YSLEER. Trimming shortened V by 0 bases and J by 4 bases, and 16 bases separated the two germline ends. CDR3 DNA: TGCGCCAGCAGCCAAGATTATCCAGGAGGGCTATACGAGCAGTACTTC. Translation: CASSQDYPGGLYEQYF.

The V gene is TRBV5-1, the J gene TRBJ1-2, with a possible D match to TRBD1 (5 bases). V lost 0 bases to trimming and J lost 7 bases, with 10 bases between them. Germline CDR1 and CDR2: SGHRS and YFSETQ. The CDR3 extends over 13 amino acids. Here the CDR3 DNA reads TGCGCCAGCAGCTTGGAGGGGTCGGCTGGCTACACCTTC. The encoded protein is CASSLEGSAGYTF. The variable domain in full, with the rest retrieved from reference TRBV5-1 and TRBJ1-2, is KAGVTQTPRYLIKTRGQQVTLSCSPISGHRSVSWYQQTPGQGLQFLFEYFSETQRNKGNFPGRFSGRQFSNSRSEMNVSTLELGDSALYLCASSLEGSAGYTFGSGTRLTVV.

The genes are TRBV7-2 and TRBJ2-5, with 10 nucleotides matching TRBD2. The ends lost 4 bases at V and 5 bases at J; junction bases unmatched: 7. Germline values: CDR1 SGHTA, CDR2 FQGNSA. CDR3 length: 15 residues. The CDR3 here is CASSSLSGRAETQYF. CDR3 sequence (DNA): TGTGCCAGCAGCTCGTTAAGCGGGAGGGCCGAGACCCAGTACTTC.

The table lists this clone with a few counts. The V call is TRBV27, the J call TRBJ1-1; 9 bases agree with TRBD1. With V trimmed by 8 bases and J by 0 bases, 10 bases remained unmatched. This CDR3 has 16 amino acids. Germline CDR1 reads MNHEY; CDR2 reads SMNVEV (reference sequence). The CDR3 sequence is CASGKTGGTVNTEAFF. The CDR3 coding sequence is TGTGCCAGCGGGAAGACAGGGGGTACGGTGAACACTGAAGCTTTCTTT.

CDR3: CASSPAGQGYEQYF. The CDR3 region has the DNA TGTGCCAGCAGTCCCGCGGGACAGGGCTACGAGCAGTACTTC. The J gene is TRBJ2-7, the V gene TRBV6-2 or TRBV6-3; TRBD1 agrees at 9 bases. The ends lost 5 bases at V and 3 bases at J; junction bases unmatched: 5. CDR3 length: 14 amino acids. The germline CDR1 and CDR2 sequences are MNHEY and SVGEGT.

The chain is built from TRBV28 and TRBJ1-1; 9 bases align to TRBD1. The V and J ends lost 4 bases and 3 bases, in that order; junction bases with no gene match: 9. The CDR3 is 16 residues long. Germline V lookup: CDR1 MDHEN, CDR2 SYDVKM. As DNA, the CDR3 is TGTGCCAGCAGTTCCGACAGGGGGGGGTTTTACACTGAAGCTTTCTTT. Translation: CASSSDRGGFYTEAFF. The full variable domain, rest sourced from reference TRBV28 and TRBJ1-1, is DVKVTQSSRYLVKRTGEKVFLECVQDMDHENMFWYRQDPGLGLRLIYFSYDVKMKEKGDIPEGYSVSREKKERFSLILESASTNQTSMYLCASSSDRGGFYTEAFFGQGTRLTVV.

The chain is built from TRBV2 and TRBJ1-1; 7 bases are a match to TRBD1. This CDR3 is 13 amino acids long. V gave up 6 bases and J gave up 7 bases; unmatched junction bases: 8. Per germline, CDR1 SNHLY and CDR2 FYNNEI. CDR3 nucleotide sequence: TGTGCCAGCAGCCTGGGACAGTCGGGTGAAGCTTTCTTT. This codes for CASSLGQSGEAFF. Supplemented by reference TRBV2 and TRBJ1-1, the full variable domain reads EPEVTQTPSHQVTQMGQEVILRCVPISNHLYFYWYRQILGQKVEFLVSFYNNEISEKSEIFDDQFSVERPDGSNFTLKIRSTKLEDSAMYFCASSLGQSGEAFFGQGTRLTVV.

The chain employs TRBV10-3 and TRBJ2-1, with D unresolved. The length of the CDR3 is 15 residues. V lost 6 bases and J lost 3, with 15 bases in between. Germline-derived CDR1 and CDR2 are ENHRY and SYGVKD. The chain's CDR3 is CAISSVERGYNEQFF. The DNA for the CDR3 is TGTGCCATCAGCTCCGTCGAGCGCGGCTACAATGAGCAGTTCTTC.

The chain's CDR3 is CASSAGTSSADTQYF. The CDR3 DNA is TGTGCCAGCAGCGCCGGGACTAGCTCGGCAGATACGCAGTATTTT. This sequence joins TRBV9 and TRBJ2-3; 9 positions match TRBD2. Germline V gene data show CDR1 as SGDLS and CDR2 as YYNGEE. This CDR3 region has 15 residues. J lost 4 bases, V lost 3 bases, and 6 bases had no gene match.

This chain joins TRBV5-6 and TRBJ2-1; possible D gene TRBD1, 5 bases. Germline CDR1 reads SGHDT; CDR2 reads YYEEEE. CDR3 size: 16 residues. Trimming cost V 2 bases and J 0 bases, with 12 bases left between them. The CDR3 nucleotides are TGTGCCAGCAGCTTCCCCAGGGTGAGCTCCTACAATGAGCAGTTCTTC. This gives the protein CASSFPRVSSYNEQFF. Looking up the rest from reference TRBV5-6 and TRBJ2-1 gives the full variable domain: DAGVTQSPTHLIKTRGQQVTLRCSPKSGHDTVSWYQQALGQGPQFIFQYYEEEERQRGNFPDRFSGHQFPNYSSELNVNALLLGDSALYLCASSFPRVSSYNEQFFGPGTRLTVL.

This rearrangement joins TRBV7-2 to TRBJ2-1; TRBD2 matches at 14 bases. CDR1 SGHTA and CDR2 FQGNSA come from the germline V gene. The CDR3 totals 16 residues. The trim removed 2 bases at V and 9 bases at J, leaving 6 bases unmatched. CDR3 sequence reads: CASSLLGTSGSVEQFF. The CDR3 DNA is TGTGCCAGCAGCTTACTTGGGACTAGCGGGAGTGTTGAGCAGTTCTTC.